This T cell receptor beta chain comes out of a study of cytomegalovirus exposure and HLA in healthy donors. Points from the study as a whole: Under in vitro conditions, a few CMV-associated chains were confirmed as specific for CMV antigens.

In the case of this clone: Its specificity is not known.

V lost 4 bases and J lost 5; bases outside the gene matches: 5. Germline CDR1 MNHNY, CDR2 SVGAGI (reference sequence). The CDR3 consists of 16 residues. PCR involved 60 Vbeta and 13 Jbeta primers. Libraries were prepared by immunoSEQ multiplex PCR; TCRdb keeps only in-frame clonotypes and omits some of them. Among around 180,000 clones listed, 77% were seen once. The receptor comes from a woman aged 25 to 39 in good health and CMV-seropositive. The specimen was PBMCs. The chain has TRBV6-6 and TRBJ2-1; 13 bases are a match to TRBD2. CDR3 loop: CASSSPLAGGHNEQFF. CDR3 sequence (DNA): TGTGCCAGCAGTTCCCCACTAGCGGGAGGGCACAATGAGCAGTTCTTC.